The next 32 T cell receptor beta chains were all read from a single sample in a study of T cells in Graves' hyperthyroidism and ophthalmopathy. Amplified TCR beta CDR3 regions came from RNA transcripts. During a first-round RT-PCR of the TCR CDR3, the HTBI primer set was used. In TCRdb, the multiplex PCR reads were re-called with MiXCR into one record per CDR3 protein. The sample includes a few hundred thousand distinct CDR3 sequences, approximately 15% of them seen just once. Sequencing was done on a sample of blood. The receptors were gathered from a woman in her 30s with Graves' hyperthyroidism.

CDR3 sequence (DNA): TGCAGTGCTCAAGACGGCGGGAGAAACTACGAGCAGTACTTC. Protein sequence: CSAQDGGRNYEQYF. This chain links TRBV20-1 with TRBJ2-7, with 7 bases identical to TRBD2. Germline lookup yields CDR1 DFQATT and CDR2 SNEGSKA (reference sequence). This CDR3 has 14 amino acids. Trimming cost V 5 bases and J 3 bases; bases outside gene matches: 10.

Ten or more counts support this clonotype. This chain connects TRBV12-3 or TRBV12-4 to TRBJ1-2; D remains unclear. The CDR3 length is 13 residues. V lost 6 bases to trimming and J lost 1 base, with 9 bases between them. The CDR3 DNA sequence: TGTGCCAGCAGGCCTACATTTAACTATGGCTACACCTTC. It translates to CASRPTFNYGYTF.

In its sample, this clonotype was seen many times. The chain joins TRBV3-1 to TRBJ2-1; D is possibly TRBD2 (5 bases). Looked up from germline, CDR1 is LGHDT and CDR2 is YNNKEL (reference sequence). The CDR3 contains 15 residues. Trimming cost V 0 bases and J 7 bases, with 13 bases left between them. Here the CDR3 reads CASSQDSARPNEQFF. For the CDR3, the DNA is TGTGCCAGCAGCCAAGATAGCGCTAGACCGAATGAGCAGTTCTTC.

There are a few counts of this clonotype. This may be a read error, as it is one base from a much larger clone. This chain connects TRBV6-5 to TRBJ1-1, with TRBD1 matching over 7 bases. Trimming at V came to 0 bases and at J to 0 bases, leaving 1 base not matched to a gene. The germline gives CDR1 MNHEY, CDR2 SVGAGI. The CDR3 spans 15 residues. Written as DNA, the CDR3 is TGTGCCAGCAGTTACTCGACAGGGATGAACACTGAAGCTTTCTTT. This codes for CASSYSTGMNTEAFF.

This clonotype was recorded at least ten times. This chain's CDR3 is CASSLFRTDTQYF. CDR3 in DNA: TGTGCCAGCAGTTTGTTTCGCACAGATACGCAGTATTTT. The V gene is TRBV27, the J gene TRBJ2-3, with D uncertain. Germline V gene sequence: CDR1 MNHEY, CDR2 SMNVEV (reference sequence). The CDR3 has 13 amino acids. V lost 3 bases and J lost 1, with 5 bases in between.

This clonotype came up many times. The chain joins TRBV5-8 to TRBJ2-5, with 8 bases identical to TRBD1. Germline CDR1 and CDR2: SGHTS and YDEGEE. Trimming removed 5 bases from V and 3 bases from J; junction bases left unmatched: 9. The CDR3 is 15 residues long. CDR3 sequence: CASRIGQGGKETQYF. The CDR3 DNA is TGTGCCAGCAGGATAGGACAGGGCGGGAAAGAGACCCAGTACTTC. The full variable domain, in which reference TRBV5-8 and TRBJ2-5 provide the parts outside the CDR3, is EAGVTQSPTHLIKTRGQQATLRCSPISGHTSVYWYQQALGLGLQFLLWYDEGEERNRGNFPPRFSGRQFPNYSSELNVNALELEDSALYLCASRIGQGGKETQYFGPGTRLLVL.

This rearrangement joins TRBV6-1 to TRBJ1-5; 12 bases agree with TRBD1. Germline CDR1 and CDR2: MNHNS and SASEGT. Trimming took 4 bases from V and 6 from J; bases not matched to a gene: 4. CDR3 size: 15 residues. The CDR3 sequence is CASSAGTGGLQPQHF. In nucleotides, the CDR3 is TGTGCCAGCAGTGCCGGGACAGGGGGCCTTCAGCCCCAGCATTTT.

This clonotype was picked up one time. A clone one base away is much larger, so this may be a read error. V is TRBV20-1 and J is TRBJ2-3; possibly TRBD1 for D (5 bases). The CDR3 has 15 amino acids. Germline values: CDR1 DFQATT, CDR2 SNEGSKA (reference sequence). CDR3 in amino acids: CSARVRSLGTGTQYF. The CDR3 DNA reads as TGCAGTGCTAGAGTTAGGAGTTTAGGAACAGGTACGCAGTATTTT.

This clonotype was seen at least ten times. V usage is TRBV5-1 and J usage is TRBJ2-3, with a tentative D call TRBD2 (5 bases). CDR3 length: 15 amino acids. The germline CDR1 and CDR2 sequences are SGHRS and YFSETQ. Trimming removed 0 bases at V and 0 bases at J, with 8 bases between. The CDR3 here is CASSLALASTDTQYF. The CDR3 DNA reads TGCGCCAGCAGCTTGGCCCTAGCTAGCACAGATACGCAGTATTTT.

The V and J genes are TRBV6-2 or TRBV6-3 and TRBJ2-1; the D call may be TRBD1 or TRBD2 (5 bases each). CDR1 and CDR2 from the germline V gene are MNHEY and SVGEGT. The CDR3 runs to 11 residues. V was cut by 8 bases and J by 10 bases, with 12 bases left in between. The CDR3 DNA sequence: TGTGCCAGCGGACGGGACGGGGAGCAGTTCTTC. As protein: CASGRDGEQFF.

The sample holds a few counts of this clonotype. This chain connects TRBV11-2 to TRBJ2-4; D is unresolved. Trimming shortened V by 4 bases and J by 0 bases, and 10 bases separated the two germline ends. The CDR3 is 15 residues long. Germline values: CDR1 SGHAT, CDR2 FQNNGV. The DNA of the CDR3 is TGTGCCAGCAGCTCCCCGGTGTTAGCCAAAAACATTCAGTACTTC. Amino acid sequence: CASSSPVLAKNIQYF.

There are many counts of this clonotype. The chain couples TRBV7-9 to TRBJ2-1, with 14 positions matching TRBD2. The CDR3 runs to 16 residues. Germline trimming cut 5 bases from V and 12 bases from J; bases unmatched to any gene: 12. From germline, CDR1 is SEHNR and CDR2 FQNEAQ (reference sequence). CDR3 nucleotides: TGTGCCAGCAGCCCCCCGGGACTAGCGGGAGCACGGGGGCAGTTCTTC. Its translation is CASSPPGLAGARGQFF.

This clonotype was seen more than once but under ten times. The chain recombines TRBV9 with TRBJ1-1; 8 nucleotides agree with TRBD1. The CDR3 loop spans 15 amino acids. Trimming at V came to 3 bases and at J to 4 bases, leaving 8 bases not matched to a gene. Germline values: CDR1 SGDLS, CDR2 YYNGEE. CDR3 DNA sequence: TGTGCCAGCAGCGGGACAGGGTACGAGACCACTGAAGCTTTCTTT. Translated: CASSGTGYETTEAFF.

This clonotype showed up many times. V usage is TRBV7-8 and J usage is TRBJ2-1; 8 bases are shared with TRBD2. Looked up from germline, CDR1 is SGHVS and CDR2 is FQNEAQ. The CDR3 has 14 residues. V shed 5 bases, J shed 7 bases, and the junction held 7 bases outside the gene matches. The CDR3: CASSPSGRANEQFF. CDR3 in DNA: TGTGCCAGCAGCCCCTCCGGGAGGGCGAATGAGCAGTTCTTC.

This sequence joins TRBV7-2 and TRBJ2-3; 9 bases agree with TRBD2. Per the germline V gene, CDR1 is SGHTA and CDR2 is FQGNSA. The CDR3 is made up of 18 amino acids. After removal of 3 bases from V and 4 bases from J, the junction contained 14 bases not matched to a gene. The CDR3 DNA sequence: TGTGCCAGCAGCTTCCACCCCTTAGCGGGAGAAAGCCCAGATACGCAGTATTTT. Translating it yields CASSFHPLAGESPDTQYF.

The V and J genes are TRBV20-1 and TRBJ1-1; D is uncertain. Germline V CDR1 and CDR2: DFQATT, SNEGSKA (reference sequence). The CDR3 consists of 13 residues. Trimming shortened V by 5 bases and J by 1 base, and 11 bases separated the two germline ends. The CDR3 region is CSAVDLTNTEAFF. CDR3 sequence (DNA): TGCAGTGCTGTAGACTTAACGAACACTGAAGCTTTCTTT.

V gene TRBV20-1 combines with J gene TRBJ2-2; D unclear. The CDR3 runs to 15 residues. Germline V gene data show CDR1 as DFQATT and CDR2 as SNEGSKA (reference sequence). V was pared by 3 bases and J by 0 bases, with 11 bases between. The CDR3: CSARESITNTGELFF. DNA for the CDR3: TGCAGTGCTAGGGAAAGCATAACGAACACCGGGGAGCTGTTTTTT.

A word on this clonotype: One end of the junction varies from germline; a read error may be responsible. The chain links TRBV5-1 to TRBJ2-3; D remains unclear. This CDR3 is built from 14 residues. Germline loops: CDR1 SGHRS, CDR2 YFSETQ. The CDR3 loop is CASSLMGPTDTQYF. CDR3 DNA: TGTGCCAGCAGCCTAATGGGTCCCACAGATACGCAGTATTTT.

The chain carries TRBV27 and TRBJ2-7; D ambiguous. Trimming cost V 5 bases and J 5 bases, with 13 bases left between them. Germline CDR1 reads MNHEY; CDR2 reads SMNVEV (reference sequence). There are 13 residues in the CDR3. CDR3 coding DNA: TGTGCCAGCAGTCCGGGTCCCTTCCACGAGCAGTACTTC. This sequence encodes CASSPGPFHEQYF.

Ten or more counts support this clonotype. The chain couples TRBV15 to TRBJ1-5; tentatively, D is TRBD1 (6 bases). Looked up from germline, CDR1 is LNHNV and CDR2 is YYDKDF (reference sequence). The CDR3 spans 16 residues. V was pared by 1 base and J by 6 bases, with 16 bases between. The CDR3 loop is CATSRVVTGGGQPQHF. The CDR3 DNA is TGTGCCACCAGCAGAGTTGTAACCGGAGGGGGTCAGCCCCAGCATTTT. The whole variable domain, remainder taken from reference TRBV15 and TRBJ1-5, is DAMVIQNPRYQVTQFGKPVTLSCSQTLNHNVMYWYQQKSSQAPKLLFHYYDKDFNNEADTPDNFQSRRPNTSFCFLDIRSPGLGDTAMYLCATSRVVTGGGQPQHFGDGTRLSIL.

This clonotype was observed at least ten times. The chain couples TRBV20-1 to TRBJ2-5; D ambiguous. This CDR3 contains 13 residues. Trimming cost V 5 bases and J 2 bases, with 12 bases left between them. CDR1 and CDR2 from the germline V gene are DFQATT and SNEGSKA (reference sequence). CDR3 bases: TGCAGTGCTGCTCAAGCTAGACAAGAGACCCAGTACTTC. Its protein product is CSAAQARQETQYF.

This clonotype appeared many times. CDR3 sequence (DNA): TGTGCCAGCAGCCAAGATCTTCTAGCAGTCTACGAGCAGTACTTC. As protein: CASSQDLLAVYEQYF. The chain couples TRBV3-1 to TRBJ2-7; a possible D gene is TRBD2 (5 bases). The CDR3 runs to 15 residues. Germline V gene lookup returns CDR1 LGHDT and CDR2 YNNKEL (reference sequence). V lost 0 bases, J lost 3 bases, and 12 bases lay in between.

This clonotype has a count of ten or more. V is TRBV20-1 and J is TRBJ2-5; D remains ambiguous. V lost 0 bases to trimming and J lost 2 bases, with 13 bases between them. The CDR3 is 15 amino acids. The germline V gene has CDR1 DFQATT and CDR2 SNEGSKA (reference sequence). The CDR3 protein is CSARDGLRSQETQYF. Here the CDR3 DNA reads TGCAGTGCTAGAGATGGGCTCCGGTCACAAGAGACCCAGTACTTC.

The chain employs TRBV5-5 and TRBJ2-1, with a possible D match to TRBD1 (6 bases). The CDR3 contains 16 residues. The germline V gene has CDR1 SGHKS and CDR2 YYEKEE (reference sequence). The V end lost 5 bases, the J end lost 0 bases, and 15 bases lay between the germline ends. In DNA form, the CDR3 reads TGTGCCAGCAGTTCTGGGGGCCGAAGCTCCTACAATGAGCAGTTCTTC. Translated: CASSSGGRSSYNEQFF.

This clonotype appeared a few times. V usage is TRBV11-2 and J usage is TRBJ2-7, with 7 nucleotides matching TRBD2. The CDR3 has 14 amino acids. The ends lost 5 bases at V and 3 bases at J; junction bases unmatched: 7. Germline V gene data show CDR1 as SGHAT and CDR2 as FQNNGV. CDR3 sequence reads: CASSPTLAVYEQYF. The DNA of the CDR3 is TGTGCCAGCAGCCCCACCCTAGCGGTCTACGAGCAGTACTTC. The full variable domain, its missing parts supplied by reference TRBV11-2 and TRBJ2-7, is EAGVAQSPRYKIIEKRQSVAFWCNPISGHATLYWYQQILGQGPKLLIQFQNNGVVDDSQLPKDRFSAERLKGVDSTLKIQPAKLEDSAVYLCASSPTLAVYEQYFGPGTRLTVT.

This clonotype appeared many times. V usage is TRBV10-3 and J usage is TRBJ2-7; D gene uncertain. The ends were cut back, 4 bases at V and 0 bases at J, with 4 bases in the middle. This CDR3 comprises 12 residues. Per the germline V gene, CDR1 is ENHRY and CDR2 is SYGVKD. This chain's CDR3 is CAISGVSYEQYF. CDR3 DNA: TGTGCCATCAGTGGGGTCTCCTACGAGCAGTACTTC.

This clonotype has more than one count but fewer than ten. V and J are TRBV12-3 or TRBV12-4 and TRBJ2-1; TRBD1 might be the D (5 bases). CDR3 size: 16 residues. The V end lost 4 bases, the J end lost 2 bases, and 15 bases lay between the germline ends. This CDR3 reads CASSYRLGAAYNEQFF. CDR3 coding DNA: TGTGCCAGCAGTTACCGGCTAGGGGCGGCCTACAATGAGCAGTTCTTC.

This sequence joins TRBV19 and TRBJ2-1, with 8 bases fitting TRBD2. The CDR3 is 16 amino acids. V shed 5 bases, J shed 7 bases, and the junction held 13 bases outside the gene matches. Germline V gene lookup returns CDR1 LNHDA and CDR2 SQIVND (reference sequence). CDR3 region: CASSLLGSGSKNEQFF. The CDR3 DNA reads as TGTGCCAGTAGTCTCCTCGGCAGCGGGAGTAAGAATGAGCAGTTCTTC.

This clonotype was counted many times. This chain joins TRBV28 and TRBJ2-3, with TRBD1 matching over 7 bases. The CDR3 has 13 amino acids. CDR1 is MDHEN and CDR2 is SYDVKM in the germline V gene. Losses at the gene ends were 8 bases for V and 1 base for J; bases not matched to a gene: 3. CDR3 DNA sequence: TGTGCCAGCGGTACAGGGGGCACAGATACGCAGTATTTT. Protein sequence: CASGTGGTDTQYF.

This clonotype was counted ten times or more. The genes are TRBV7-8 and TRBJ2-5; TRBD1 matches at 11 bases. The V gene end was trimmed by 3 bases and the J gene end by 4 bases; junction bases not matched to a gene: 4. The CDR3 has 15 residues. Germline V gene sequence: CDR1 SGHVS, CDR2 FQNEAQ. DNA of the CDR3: TGTGCCAGCAGCTTCGGGACAGGGGGATTAGAGACCCAGTACTTC. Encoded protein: CASSFGTGGLETQYF.

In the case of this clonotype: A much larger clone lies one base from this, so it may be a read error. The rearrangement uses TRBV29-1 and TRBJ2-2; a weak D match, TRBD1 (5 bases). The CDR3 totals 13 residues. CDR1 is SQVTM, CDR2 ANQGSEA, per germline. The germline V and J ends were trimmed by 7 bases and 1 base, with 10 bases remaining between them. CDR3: CSAETENTGELFF. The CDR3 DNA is TGCAGCGCAGAGACAGAGAACACCGGGGAGCTGTTTTTT.

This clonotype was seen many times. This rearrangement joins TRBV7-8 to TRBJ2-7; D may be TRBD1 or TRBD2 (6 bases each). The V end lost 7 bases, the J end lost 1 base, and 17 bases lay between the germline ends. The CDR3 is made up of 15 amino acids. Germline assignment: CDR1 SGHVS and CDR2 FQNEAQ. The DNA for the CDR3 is TGTGCCAGCACCCTCGCCGGGGGCCTGTCCTACGAGCAGTACTTC. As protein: CASTLAGGLSYEQYF.